A selection of T cell receptor beta chains follows, all from one sample in a study of long-term antiretroviral therapy in people with HIV. The method was immunoSEQ multiplex PCR; TCRdb's version includes in-frame clones alone and lacks a portion of them. The sample lists 7,500 to 8,500 clones; around 85% were seen once. Specimen: unsorted PBMCs, collected around 2.6 years before starting antiretroviral therapy. The receptors were gathered from a man aged 35-49 years with HIV. CDR3s include the opening cysteine and the closing phenylalanine or tryptophan. Fields, in order: V gene, clone size, D gene, J gene, CDR3 protein, CDR3 DNA. The D gene is left open where the match is weak. Size is omitted from some rows. Given values are once, few, many or a class for expanded clones.

V: TRBV9; size: NA; D: NA; J: TRBJ2-2; CDR3: CASSVARIGTGELFF; DNA: TGTGCCAGCAGCGTAGCAAGGATTGGCACCGGGGAGCTGTTTTTT
V: TRBV5-1; size: NA; D: NA; J: TRBJ2-1; CDR3: CASSLERNNEQFF; DNA: TGCGCCAGCAGCTTAGAACGGAACAATGAGCAGTTCTTC
V: TRBV5-6; size: NA; D: NA; J: TRBJ2-7; CDR3: CASSQSPTGGTYEQYF; DNA: TGTGCCAGCAGTCAGTCCCCGACGGGGGGCACCTACGAGCAGTACTTC
V: TRBV5-4; size: NA; D: NA; J: TRBJ2-1; CDR3: CASSLPSSYNEQFF; DNA: TGTGCCAGCAGCTTGCCCAGCTCCTACAATGAGCAGTTCTTC
V: TRBV28; size: few; D: NA; J: TRBJ2-2; CDR3: CASSLSGATGELFF; DNA: TGTGCCAGCAGTTTATCCGGGGCTACCGGGGAGCTGTTTTTT
V: TRBV11-2; size: NA; D: TRBD1; J: TRBJ2-7; CDR3: CASSGVRDSPYEQYF; DNA: TGTGCCAGCAGCGGCGTCCGGGACAGCCCCTACGAGCAGTACTTC
V: TRBV9; size: NA; D: TRBD1; J: TRBJ2-3; CDR3: CASSFRTGSTDTQYF; DNA: TGTGCCAGCAGCTTTAGGACAGGGAGCACAGATACGCAGTATTTT
V: TRBV27; size: medium-sized; D: NA; J: TRBJ1-2; CDR3: CASSLSAGTLYGYTF; DNA: TGTGCCAGCAGTTTATCAGCCGGGACACTCTATGGCTACACCTTC
V: TRBV30; size: NA; D: NA; J: TRBJ2-7; CDR3: CAWSRSYLYEQYF; DNA: TGTGCCTGGAGTAGGTCTTACCTCTACGAGCAGTACTTC
V: TRBV30; size: NA; D: NA; J: TRBJ2-7; CDR3: CAWRPPGLGAQYF; DNA: TGTGCCTGGAGGCCCCCAGGGTTAGGCGCACAGTACTTC
V: TRBV5-4; size: once; D: NA; J: TRBJ1-2; CDR3: CASSLPTPNYGYTF; DNA: TGTGCCAGCAGCTTGCCGACACCGAACTATGGCTACACCTTC
V: TRBV9; size: NA; D: NA; J: TRBJ1-2; CDR3: CASSVIEGVRRNFYGYTF; DNA: TGTGCCAGCAGCGTGATTGAGGGGGTTCGACGAAACTTCTATGGCTACACCTTC
V: TRBV5-5; size: NA; D: NA; J: TRBJ1-1; CDR3: CASSSRGSDTEAFF; DNA: TGTGCCAGCAGTTCTCGGGGGTCCGACACTGAAGCTTTCTTT
V: TRBV6-1; size: once; D: NA; J: TRBJ2-7; CDR3: CASSEAVRGGQQYF; DNA: TGTGCCAGCAGTGAAGCGGTTAGGGGGGGACAGCAGTACTTC
V: TRBV9; size: once; D: NA; J: TRBJ1-5; CDR3: CASSRQDTKQGDYSNQPQHF; DNA: TGTGCCAGCAGCCGTCAAGATACCAAACAGGGAGACTATAGCAATCAGCCCCAGCATTTT
V: TRBV2; size: once; D: NA; J: TRBJ1-2; CDR3: CASSLLGMSYTF; DNA: TGTGCCAGCAGTCTTCTGGGTATGAGCTACACCTTC
V: TRBV29-1; size: NA; D: NA; J: TRBJ1-1; CDR3: CSVEAYMNTEAFF; DNA: TGCAGCGTTGAGGCATATATGAACACTGAAGCTTTCTTT
V: TRBV30; size: NA; D: NA; J: TRBJ1-1; CDR3: CAWSARSVSEAFF; DNA: TGTGCCTGGAGTGCTCGGAGTGTTAGCGAAGCTTTCTTT
V: TRBV27; size: NA; D: TRBD2; J: TRBJ2-3; CDR3: CASSSFLAGGTDTQYF; DNA: TGTGCCAGCAGTTCCTTCCTAGCGGGGGGCACAGATACGCAGTATTTT
V: TRBV28; size: NA; D: NA; J: TRBJ1-5; CDR3: CASSGTSSNQPQHF; DNA: TGTGCCAGCAGCGGGACATCTAGCAATCAGCCCCAGCATTTT
V: TRBV19; size: NA; D: NA; J: TRBJ1-2; CDR3: CASSPLGGADGYTF; DNA: TGTGCCAGTAGTCCCCTGGGGGGGGCTGATGGCTACACCTTC
V: TRBV25-1; size: NA; D: TRBD1; J: TRBJ2-1; CDR3: CASSTQGEDEQFF; DNA: TGTGCCAGCAGTACACAGGGGGAAGATGAGCAGTTCTTC
V: TRBV4-3; size: NA; D: NA; J: TRBJ1-2; CDR3: CASSQDQGNYGYTF; DNA: TGCGCCAGCAGCCAAGATCAAGGGAACTATGGCTACACCTTC
V: TRBV5-1; size: NA; D: NA; J: TRBJ1-1; CDR3: CASSRDWNTEAFF; DNA: TGCGCCAGCAGTCGAGACTGGAACACTGAAGCTTTCTTT
V: TRBV11-2; size: few; D: NA; J: TRBJ1-1; CDR3: CASSLGWDGSTEAFF; DNA: TGTGCCAGCAGCTTAGGCTGGGACGGTAGCACTGAAGCTTTCTTT
V: TRBV30; size: NA; D: NA; J: TRBJ1-1; CDR3: CAWSVWGTEAFF; DNA: TGTGCCTGGAGTGTATGGGGTACTGAAGCTTTCTTT
V: TRBV19; size: NA; D: NA; J: TRBJ2-7; CDR3: CASSRTYREYEQYF; DNA: TGTGCCAGTAGTAGAACCTACAGGGAATACGAGCAGTACTTC
V: TRBV5-5; size: NA; D: NA; J: TRBJ2-6; CDR3: CASSFDLSGANVLTF; DNA: TGTGCCAGCAGCTTTGATCTCTCTGGGGCCAACGTCCTGACTTTC
V: TRBV5-1; size: NA; D: NA; J: TRBJ2-7; CDR3: CASGDPLRGSLTYEQYF; DNA: TGCGCCAGCGGTGACCCGCTCAGGGGCTCTTTGACCTACGAGCAGTACTTC
V: TRBV5-6; size: NA; D: TRBD2; J: TRBJ2-3; CDR3: CASSARTSGADTQYF; DNA: TGTGCCAGCAGCGCTCGGACTAGCGGGGCAGATACGCAGTATTTT
V: TRBV21-1; size: NA; D: NA; J: TRBJ2-7; CDR3: CASSKGLTGQGVSDPGYEQYF; DNA: TGTGCCAGCAGCAAAGGCCTAACGGGACAGGGGGTTTCCGATCCAGGCTACGAGCAGTACTTC
V: TRBV27; size: once; D: NA; J: TRBJ1-1; CDR3: CASNSGANTEAFF; DNA: TGTGCCAGCAACTCCGGGGCGAACACTGAAGCTTTCTTT
V: TRBV5-4; size: NA; D: NA; J: TRBJ2-3; CDR3: CASRDWDIGTDTQYF; DNA: TGTGCCAGCAGGGATTGGGACATAGGCACAGATACGCAGTATTTT
V: TRBV13; size: NA; D: NA; J: TRBJ1-2; CDR3: CASSPTDKLINYGYTF; DNA: TGTGCCAGCAGCCCTACGGACAAACTCATCAACTATGGCTACACCTTC
V: TRBV29-1; size: NA; D: NA; J: TRBJ2-7; CDR3: CSVDGVDNSYEQYF; DNA: TGCAGCGTTGATGGTGTTGATAACTCCTACGAGCAGTACTTC
V: TRBV27; size: NA; D: TRBD1; J: TRBJ2-7; CDR3: CASSPPGQHFYEQYF; DNA: TGTGCCAGCAGCCCCCCGGGACAGCATTTCTACGAGCAGTACTTC
V: TRBV11-2; size: NA; D: TRBD2; J: TRBJ2-5; CDR3: CASTLGGGQETQYF; DNA: TGTGCCAGCACCCTGGGCGGGGGACAAGAGACCCAGTACTTC
V: TRBV6-5; size: NA; D: NA; J: TRBJ2-7; CDR3: CASSPVYSSYEQYF; DNA: TGTGCCAGCAGCCCCGTATACAGCTCCTACGAGCAGTACTTC
V: TRBV28; size: NA; D: TRBD1; J: TRBJ1-2; CDR3: CASSSPGGGYTF; DNA: TGTGCCAGCAGTTCCCCAGGGGGTGGCTACACCTTC
V: TRBV14; size: NA; D: NA; J: TRBJ2-7; CDR3: CASSQDRQGYEQYF; DNA: TGTGCCAGCAGCCAAGACCGCCAGGGCTACGAGCAGTACTTC
V: TRBV2; size: few; D: NA; J: TRBJ1-1; CDR3: CASSEALLGAGVNTEAFF; DNA: TGTGCCAGCAGTGAAGCGCTTCTGGGGGCAGGCGTGAACACTGAAGCTTTCTTT
V: TRBV6-1; size: NA; D: TRBD1; J: TRBJ2-3; CDR3: CASIDDWTGGADTQYF; DNA: TGTGCCAGCATTGATGACTGGACAGGGGGCGCGGATACGCAGTATTTT
V: TRBV9; size: once; D: NA; J: TRBJ1-1; CDR3: CASIPLRGQTGKGGTEAFF; DNA: TGTGCCAGCATCCCACTGCGTGGACAAACTGGCAAGGGAGGCACTGAAGCTTTCTTT
V: TRBV5-6; size: NA; D: TRBD1; J: TRBJ2-7; CDR3: CASSLYETGRDEQYF; DNA: TGTGCCAGCAGCTTGTATGAGACAGGGCGGGACGAGCAGTACTTC
V: TRBV9; size: NA; D: TRBD2; J: TRBJ2-7; CDR3: CASSVKSAGGEQYF; DNA: TGTGCCAGCAGCGTAAAGAGCGCGGGGGGCGAGCAGTACTTC
V: TRBV6-1; size: NA; D: NA; J: TRBJ1-3; CDR3: CASSVGTSGNTIYF; DNA: TGTGCCAGCAGTGTGGGCACCTCTGGAAACACCATATATTTT
V: TRBV23-1; size: NA; D: TRBD2; J: TRBJ2-7; CDR3: CASSQKLPPPKGLAGGTHSYEQYF; DNA: TGCGCCAGCAGTCAAAAGCTCCCGCCCCCAAAAGGACTAGCGGGGGGCACCCACTCCTACGAGCAGTACTTC
V: TRBV4-1; size: NA; D: NA; J: TRBJ2-7; CDR3: CASSQEAARGYEQYF; DNA: TGCGCCAGCAGCCAAGAAGCCGCCAGGGGTTACGAGCAGTACTTC
V: TRBV6-1; size: NA; D: NA; J: TRBJ2-1; CDR3: CASSEPDWPNSEQFF; DNA: TGTGCCAGCAGTGAACCCGACTGGCCGAACAGTGAGCAGTTCTTC
V: TRBV18; size: NA; D: NA; J: TRBJ2-1; CDR3: CASSPLPSGGDNEQFF; DNA: TGTGCCAGCTCACCTCTCCCTTCCGGTGGGGACAATGAGCAGTTCTTC
V: TRBV9; size: NA; D: NA; J: TRBJ1-4; CDR3: CASSVDEGAEKLFF; DNA: TGTGCCAGCAGCGTAGATGAAGGAGCTGAAAAACTGTTTTTT
V: TRBV5-4; size: NA; D: TRBD1; J: TRBJ2-2; CDR3: CASSLGGQGPGELFF; DNA: TGTGCCAGCAGCTTGGGGGGACAGGGACCCGGGGAGCTGTTTTTT
V: TRBV19; size: NA; D: TRBD1; J: TRBJ1-1; CDR3: CASRGQGATEAFF; DNA: TGTGCCAGCCGGGGACAGGGGGCCACTGAAGCTTTCTTT
V: TRBV28; size: NA; D: NA; J: TRBJ2-3; CDR3: CASWGRASLSTDTQYF; DNA: TGTGCCAGCTGGGGCAGGGCCAGTTTGTCGACAGATACGCAGTATTTT
V: TRBV29-1; size: NA; D: TRBD2; J: TRBJ2-1; CDR3: CSGDLAGVNEQFF; DNA: TGCAGCGGCGACCTAGCGGGGGTCAATGAGCAGTTCTTC